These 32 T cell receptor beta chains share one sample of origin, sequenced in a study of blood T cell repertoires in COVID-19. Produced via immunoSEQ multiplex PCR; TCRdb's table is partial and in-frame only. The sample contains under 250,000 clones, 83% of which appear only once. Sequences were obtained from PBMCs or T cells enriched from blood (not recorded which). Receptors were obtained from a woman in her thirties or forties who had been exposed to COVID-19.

The CDR3 nucleotides read TGTGCCAGCAGCTTGGACCGGGGGGGACAAGAGACCCAGTACTTC. The encoded protein is CASSLDRGGQETQYF. This sequence joins TRBV7-2 and TRBJ2-5; TRBD2 matches 8 bases. Germline loops: CDR1 SGHTA, CDR2 FQGNSA. The CDR3 spans 15 residues. Trimming removed 3 bases from V and 2 bases from J; junction bases left unmatched: 5.

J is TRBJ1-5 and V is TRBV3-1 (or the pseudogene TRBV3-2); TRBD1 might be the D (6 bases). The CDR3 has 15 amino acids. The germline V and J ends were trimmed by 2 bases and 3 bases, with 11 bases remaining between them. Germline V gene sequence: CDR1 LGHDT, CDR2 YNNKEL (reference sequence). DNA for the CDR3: TGTGCCAGCAGCCAATTAACAGGGCCCAATCAGCCCCAGCATTTT. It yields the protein CASSQLTGPNQPQHF.

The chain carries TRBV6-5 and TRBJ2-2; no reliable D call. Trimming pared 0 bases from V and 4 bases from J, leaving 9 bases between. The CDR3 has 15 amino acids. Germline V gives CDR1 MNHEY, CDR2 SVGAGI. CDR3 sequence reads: CASSYSSRVTGELFF. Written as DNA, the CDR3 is TGTGCCAGCAGTTACTCGAGTCGAGTCACCGGGGAGCTGTTTTTT.

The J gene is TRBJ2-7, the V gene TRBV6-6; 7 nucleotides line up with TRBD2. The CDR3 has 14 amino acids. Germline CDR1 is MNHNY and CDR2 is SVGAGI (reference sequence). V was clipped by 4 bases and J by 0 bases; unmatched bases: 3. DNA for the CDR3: TGTGCCAGCAGTTCGGGCGGGGGCTCCTACGAGCAGTACTTC. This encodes CASSSGGGSYEQYF.

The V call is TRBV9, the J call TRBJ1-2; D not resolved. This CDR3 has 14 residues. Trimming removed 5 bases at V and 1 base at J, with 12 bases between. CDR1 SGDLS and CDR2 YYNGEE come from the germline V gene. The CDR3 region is CASSTNPVNYGYTF. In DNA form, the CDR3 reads TGTGCCAGCAGTACAAACCCCGTTAACTATGGCTACACCTTC.

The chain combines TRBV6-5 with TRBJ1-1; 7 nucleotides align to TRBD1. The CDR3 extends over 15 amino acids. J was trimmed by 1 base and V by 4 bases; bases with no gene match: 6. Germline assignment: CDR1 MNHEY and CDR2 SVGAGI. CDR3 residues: CASSWDSLTNTEAFF. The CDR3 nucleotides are TGTGCCAGCAGTTGGGACAGCCTAACGAACACTGAAGCTTTCTTT.

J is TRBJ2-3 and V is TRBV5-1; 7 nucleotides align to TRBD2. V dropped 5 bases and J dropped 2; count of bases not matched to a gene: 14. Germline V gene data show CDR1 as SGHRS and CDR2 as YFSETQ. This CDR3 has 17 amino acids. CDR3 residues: CASSSSGVSTNTDTQYF. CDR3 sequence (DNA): TGCGCCAGCAGTTCCAGCGGGGTCTCCACGAACACAGATACGCAGTATTTT.

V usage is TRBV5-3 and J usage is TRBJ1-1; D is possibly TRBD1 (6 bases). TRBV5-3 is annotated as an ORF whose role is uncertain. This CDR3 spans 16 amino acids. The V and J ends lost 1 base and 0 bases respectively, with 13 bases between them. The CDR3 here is CARSLKWDKMNTEAFF. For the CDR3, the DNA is TGTGCCAGAAGCTTGAAATGGGACAAAATGAACACTGAAGCTTTCTTT.

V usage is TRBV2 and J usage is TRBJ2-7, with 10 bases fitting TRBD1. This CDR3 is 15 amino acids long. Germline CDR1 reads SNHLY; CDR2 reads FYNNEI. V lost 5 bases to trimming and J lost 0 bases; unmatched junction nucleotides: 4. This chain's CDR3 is CASSLDRGSSYEQYF. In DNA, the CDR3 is TGTGCCAGCAGTCTGGACAGGGGGAGCTCCTACGAGCAGTACTTC.

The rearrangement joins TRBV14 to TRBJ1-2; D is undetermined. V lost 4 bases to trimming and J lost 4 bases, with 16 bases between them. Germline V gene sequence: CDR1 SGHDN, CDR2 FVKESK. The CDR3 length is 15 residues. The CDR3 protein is CASSPTLQSTYGYTF. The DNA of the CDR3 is TGTGCCAGCAGCCCCACTTTACAGTCGACCTATGGCTACACCTTC. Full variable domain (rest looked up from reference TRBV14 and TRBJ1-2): EAGVTQFPSHSVIEKGQTVTLRCDPISGHDNLYWYRRVMGKEIKFLLHFVKESKQDESGMPNNRFLAERTGGTYSTLKVQPAELEDSGVYFCASSPTLQSTYGYTFGSGTRLTVV.

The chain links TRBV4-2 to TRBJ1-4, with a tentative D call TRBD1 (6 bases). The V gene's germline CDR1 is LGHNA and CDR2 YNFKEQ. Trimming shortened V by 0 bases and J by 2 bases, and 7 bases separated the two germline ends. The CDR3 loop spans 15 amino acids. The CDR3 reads CASSQDQGTNEKLFF. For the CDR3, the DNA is TGTGCCAGCAGCCAAGACCAGGGGACTAATGAAAAACTGTTTTTT.

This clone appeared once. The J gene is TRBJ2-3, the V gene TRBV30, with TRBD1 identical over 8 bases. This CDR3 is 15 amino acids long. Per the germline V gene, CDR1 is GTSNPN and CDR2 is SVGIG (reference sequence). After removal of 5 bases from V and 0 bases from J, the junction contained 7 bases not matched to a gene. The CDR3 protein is CAWGQGSSSTDTQYF. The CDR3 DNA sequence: TGTGCCTGGGGACAGGGTTCTTCTAGCACAGATACGCAGTATTTT.

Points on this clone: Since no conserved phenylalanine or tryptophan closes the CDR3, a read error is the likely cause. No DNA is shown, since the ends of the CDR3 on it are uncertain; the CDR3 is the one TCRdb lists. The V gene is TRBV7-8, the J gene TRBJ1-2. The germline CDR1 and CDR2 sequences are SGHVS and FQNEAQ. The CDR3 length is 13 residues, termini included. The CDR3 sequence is CASSLGRLPLLFL.

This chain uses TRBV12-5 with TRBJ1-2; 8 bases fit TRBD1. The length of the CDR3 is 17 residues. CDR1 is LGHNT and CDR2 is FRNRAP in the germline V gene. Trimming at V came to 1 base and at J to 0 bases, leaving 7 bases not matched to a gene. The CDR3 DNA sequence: TGTGCTAGTGGTTTGGCTCTGACAGGGGTAGCTAACTATGGCTACACCTTC. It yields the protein CASGLALTGVANYGYTF.

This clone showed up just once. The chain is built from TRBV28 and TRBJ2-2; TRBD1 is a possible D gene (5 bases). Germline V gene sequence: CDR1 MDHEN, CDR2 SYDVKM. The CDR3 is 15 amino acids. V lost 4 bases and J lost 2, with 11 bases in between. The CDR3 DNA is TGTGCCAGCAGTTCGGCGACAGACAACACCGGGGAGCTGTTTTTT. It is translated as CASSSATDNTGELFF.

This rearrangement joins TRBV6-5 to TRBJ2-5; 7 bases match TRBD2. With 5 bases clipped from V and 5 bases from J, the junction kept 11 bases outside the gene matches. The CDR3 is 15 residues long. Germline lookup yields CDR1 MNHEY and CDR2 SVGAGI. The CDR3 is CASSQRDYPRETQYF. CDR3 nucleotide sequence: TGTGCCAGCAGTCAACGGGACTATCCCCGGGAGACCCAGTACTTC.

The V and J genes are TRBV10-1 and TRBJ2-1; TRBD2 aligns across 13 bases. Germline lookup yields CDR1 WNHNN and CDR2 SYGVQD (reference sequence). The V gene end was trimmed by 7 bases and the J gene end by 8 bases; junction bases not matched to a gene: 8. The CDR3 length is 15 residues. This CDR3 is CASTETSGGSDEQFF. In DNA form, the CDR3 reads TGCGCCAGCACAGAGACTAGCGGGGGGAGCGATGAGCAGTTCTTC.

In nucleotides, the CDR3 is TGTGCCAGCAGCCAGATGGGACAGGGTAGAAACACCATATATTTT. Translation gives CASSQMGQGRNTIYF. The J gene is TRBJ1-3, the V gene TRBV4-2; 9 bases are a match to TRBD1. Germline-derived CDR1 and CDR2 are LGHNA and YNFKEQ. Trimming cost V 3 bases and J 5 bases; bases outside gene matches: 5. The CDR3 length is 15 residues.

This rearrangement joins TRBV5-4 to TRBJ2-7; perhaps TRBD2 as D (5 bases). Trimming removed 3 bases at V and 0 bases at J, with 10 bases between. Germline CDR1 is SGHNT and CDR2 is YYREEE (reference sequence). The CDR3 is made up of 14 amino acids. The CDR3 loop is CASSSGRGSYEQYF. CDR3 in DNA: TGTGCCAGCAGCTCTGGACGGGGCTCCTACGAGCAGTACTTC.

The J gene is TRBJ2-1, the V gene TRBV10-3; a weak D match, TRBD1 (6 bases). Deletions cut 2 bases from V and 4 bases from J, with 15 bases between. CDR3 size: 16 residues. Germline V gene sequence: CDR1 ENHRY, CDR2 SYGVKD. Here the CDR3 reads CAISELTGIGYNEQFF. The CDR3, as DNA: TGTGCCATCAGTGAGCTAACAGGGATTGGATACAATGAGCAGTTCTTC.

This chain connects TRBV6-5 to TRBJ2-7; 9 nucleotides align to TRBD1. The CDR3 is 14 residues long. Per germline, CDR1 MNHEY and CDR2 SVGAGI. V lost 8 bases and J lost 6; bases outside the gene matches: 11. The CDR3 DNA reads TGTGCCAGCCGTTCATCGGGACAGGGAGGCGAGCAGTACTTC. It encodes CASRSSGQGGEQYF.

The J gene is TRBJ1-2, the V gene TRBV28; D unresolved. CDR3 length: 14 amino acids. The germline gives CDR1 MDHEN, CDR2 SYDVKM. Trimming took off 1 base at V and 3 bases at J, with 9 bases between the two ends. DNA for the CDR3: TGTGCCAGCAGTTTATCGGGGAACGACTATGGCTACACCTTC. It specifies CASSLSGNDYGYTF.

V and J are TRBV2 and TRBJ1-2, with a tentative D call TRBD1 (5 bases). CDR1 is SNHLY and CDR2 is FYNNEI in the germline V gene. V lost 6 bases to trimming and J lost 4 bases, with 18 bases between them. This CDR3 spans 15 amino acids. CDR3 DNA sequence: TGTGCCAGCAGCCCAGGGAGGGGCGGGACCTATGGCTACACCTTC. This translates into CASSPGRGGTYGYTF.

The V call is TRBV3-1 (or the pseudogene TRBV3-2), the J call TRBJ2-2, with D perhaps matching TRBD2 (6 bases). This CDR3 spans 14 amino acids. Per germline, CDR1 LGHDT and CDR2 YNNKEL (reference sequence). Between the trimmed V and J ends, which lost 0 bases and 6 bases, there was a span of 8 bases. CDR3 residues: CASSQDWGAGELFF. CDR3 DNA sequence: TGTGCCAGCAGCCAAGATTGGGGGGCCGGGGAGCTGTTTTTT.

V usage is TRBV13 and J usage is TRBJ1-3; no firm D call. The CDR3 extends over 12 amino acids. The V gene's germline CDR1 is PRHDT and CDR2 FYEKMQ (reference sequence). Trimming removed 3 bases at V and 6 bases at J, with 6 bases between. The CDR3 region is CASSFPLNTIYF. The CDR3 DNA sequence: TGTGCCAGCAGCTTTCCCTTAAACACCATATATTTT. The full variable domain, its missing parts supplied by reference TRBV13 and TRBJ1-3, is AAGVIQSPRHLIKEKRETATLKCYPIPRHDTVYWYQQGPGQDPQFLISFYEKMQSDKGSIPDRFSAQQFSDYHSELNMSSLELGDSALYFCASSFPLNTIYFGEGSWLTVV.

CDR3 in DNA: TGCGCCAGCAGCGTCGACAGGGGGGAAGCTTTCTTT. The encoded protein is CASSVDRGEAFF. The chain has TRBV5-1 and TRBJ1-1, with TRBD1 matching over 9 bases. The CDR3 runs to 12 residues. Per germline, CDR1 SGHRS and CDR2 YFSETQ. Germline trimming cut 4 bases from V and 8 bases from J; bases unmatched to any gene: 3.

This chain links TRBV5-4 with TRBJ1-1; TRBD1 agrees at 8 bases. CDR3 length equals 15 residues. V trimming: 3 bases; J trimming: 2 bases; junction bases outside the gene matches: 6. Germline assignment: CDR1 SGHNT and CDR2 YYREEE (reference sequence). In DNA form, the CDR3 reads TGTGCCAGCAGCTCGCAGGGGGCGGGAAACACTGAAGCTTTCTTT. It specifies CASSSQGAGNTEAFF.

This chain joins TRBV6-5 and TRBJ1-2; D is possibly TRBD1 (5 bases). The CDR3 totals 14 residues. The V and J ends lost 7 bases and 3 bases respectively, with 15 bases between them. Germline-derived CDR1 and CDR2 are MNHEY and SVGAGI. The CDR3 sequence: CASTYGGSHYGYTF. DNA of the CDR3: TGTGCCAGCACCTATGGGGGGAGTCACTATGGCTACACCTTC.

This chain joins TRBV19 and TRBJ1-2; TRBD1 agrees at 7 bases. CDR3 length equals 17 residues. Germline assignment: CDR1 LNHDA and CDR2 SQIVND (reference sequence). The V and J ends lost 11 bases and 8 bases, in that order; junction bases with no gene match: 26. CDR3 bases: TGTGCCCGCCTGGCCTCGGTAGGGGGCGCATGGCTGGGGGGCTACACCTTC. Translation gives CARLASVGGAWLGGYTF.

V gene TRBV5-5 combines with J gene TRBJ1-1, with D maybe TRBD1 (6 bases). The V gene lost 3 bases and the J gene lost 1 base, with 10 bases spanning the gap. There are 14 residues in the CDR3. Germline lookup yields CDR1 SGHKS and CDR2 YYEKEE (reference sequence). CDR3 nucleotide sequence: TGTGCCAGCAGCTCTTGGACAGCGAACACTGAAGCTTTCTTT. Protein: CASSSWTANTEAFF.

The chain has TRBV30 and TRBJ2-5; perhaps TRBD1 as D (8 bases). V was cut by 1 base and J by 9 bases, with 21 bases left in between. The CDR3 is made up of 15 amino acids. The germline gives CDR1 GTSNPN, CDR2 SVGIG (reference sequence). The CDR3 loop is CAWSGAGGSGGAQYF. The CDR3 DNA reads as TGTGCCTGGAGTGGGGCAGGGGGCTCTGGGGGGGCCCAGTACTTC.

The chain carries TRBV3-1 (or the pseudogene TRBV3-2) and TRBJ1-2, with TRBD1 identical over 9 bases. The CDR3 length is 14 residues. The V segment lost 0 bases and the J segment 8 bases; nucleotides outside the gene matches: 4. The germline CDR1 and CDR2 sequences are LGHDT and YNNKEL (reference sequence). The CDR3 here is CASSQEGDRAGYTF. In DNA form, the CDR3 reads TGTGCCAGCAGCCAAGAGGGGGACAGGGCCGGCTACACCTTC.